These T cell receptor beta chains were read from a single sample in a study of patients and donors after allogeneic stem cell transplantation. A single record per CDR3 protein comes from TCRdb applying MiXCR to the RT-PCR reads. This sample carries 900,000 to 1,000,000 distinct CDR3 sequences, 18% of them seen once, and the ten largest clones take roughly 6.4%. The sequenced material came from blood, either unsorted or a sorted T cell fraction (not recorded which). The receptor set was obtained from a human donor who was either an allogeneic HSCT recipient or a stem cell or donor lymphocyte infusion donor (not recorded which). It is not recorded whose cells these are; they may come from a transplant donor. Both conserved end residues are part of each CDR3. The D gene is left open where the match is weak. Size values are once, few and many counts, or a class for expanded clones, and some rows have none.

j_call,d_call,clone_size,v_call,cdr3_nt,cdr3_aa
TRBJ1-1,-,-,TRBV5-1,TGCGCCAGCAGCTCCCAACGGGGCGGTGAAGCTTTCTTT,CASSSQRGGEAFF
TRBJ2-5,TRBD2,-,TRBV11-3,TGTGCCAGCAGCTCTGGGCGGGAGGGCCAAGAGACCCAGTACTTC,CASSSGREGQETQYF
TRBJ2-7,-,few,TRBV4-3,TGCGCCAGCAGCCAGGGCCCGGGACACGAGTCCTACGAGCAGTACTTC,CASSQGPGHESYEQYF
TRBJ1-2,-,-,TRBV6-5,TGTGCCAGCAGTTTTACAGGGAACCGCGGCTACACCTTC,CASSFTGNRGYTF
TRBJ1-3,TRBD1,-,TRBV5-1,TGCGCCAGCAGTTCCGGGACAGTTCTGTCTGGAAACACCATATATTTT,CASSSGTVLSGNTIYF
TRBJ2-7,-,few,TRBV4-1,TGCGCCAGCAGCCAAGAGAGTGGGCACGAGCAGTACTTC,CASSQESGHEQYF
TRBJ1-5,-,-,TRBV5-1,TGCGCCAGCAGTTTCGGGGGTACCAATCAGCCCCAGCATTTT,CASSFGGTNQPQHF
TRBJ2-5,TRBD1,-,TRBV5-1,TGCGCCAGCAGCTTACCAGGGGGCGACGGGACCCAGTACTTC,CASSLPGGDGTQYF
TRBJ1-3,-,-,TRBV6-2/TRBV6-3,TGTGCCAGCAGCTCCGGGAACGTCGGAAACACCATATATTTT,CASSSGNVGNTIYF
TRBJ2-3,-,-,TRBV25-1,TGTGCCAGCAGTGCGGGACCCGGAGATACGCAGTATTTT,CASSAGPGDTQYF
TRBJ2-7,-,-,TRBV15,TGTGCCACCAGCAGAAGCGGGTCCCTCTACGAGCAGTACTTC,CATSRSGSLYEQYF
TRBJ1-1,-,few,TRBV7-9,TGTGCCAGCAGCTTAGTACGGATGAACACTGAAGCTTTCTTT,CASSLVRMNTEAFF
TRBJ1-1,TRBD1,-,TRBV20-1,TGCAGTGCTCAGGGGGGATGGAACACTGAAGCTTTCTTT,CSAQGGWNTEAFF
TRBJ2-7,-,-,TRBV20-1,TGCAGTCCACAACCGGGACCTTGGGCCGTCTACGAGCAGTACTTC,CSPQPGPWAVYEQYF
TRBJ1-3,-,many,TRBV4-2,TGTGCCAGCAGCCAAGGGGCTGGGGGAAACACCATATATTTT,CASSQGAGGNTIYF
TRBJ1-5,TRBD1,few,TRBV30,TGTGCCTGGAGTCCTACAGGGCCCGGGACAGCTTTAAATCAGCCCCAGCATTTT,CAWSPTGPGTALNQPQHF
TRBJ2-5,-,once,TRBV12-3/TRBV12-4,TGTGCCAGCAGTTTTCGACAGTTGGAAGAAGAGACCCAGTACTTC,CASSFRQLEEETQYF
TRBJ2-5,-,-,TRBV29-1,TGCAGCGGATTTGGGGAGACCCAGTACTTC,CSGFGETQYF
TRBJ2-3,TRBD1,-,TRBV3-1,TGTGCCAGCAGCCCTCGGACAGGGAATGGTTGGGATACGCAGTATTTT,CASSPRTGNGWDTQYF
TRBJ2-1,-,-,TRBV27,TGTGCCAGCAGTCCCTTCCCAACTAGATCCCTAGGCAATGAGCAGTTCTTC,CASSPFPTRSLGNEQFF
TRBJ2-3,-,many,TRBV12-3/TRBV12-4,TGTGCCAGCAGCTCCGGGGGGCCTGGCACAGATACGCAGTATTTT,CASSSGGPGTDTQYF
TRBJ2-7,-,-,TRBV15,TGTGCCACCAGCAGAGATCGACACCCTCTCGACTACGAGCAGTACTTC,CATSRDRHPLDYEQYF
TRBJ2-3,-,-,TRBV10-3,TGTGCCATCGCCAGGGACGCGACAGATACGCAGTATTTT,CAIARDATDTQYF
TRBJ1-2,TRBD1,-,TRBV29-1,TGCAGCGTTTTCACCTGGACAGGGATTAACTATGGCTACACCTTC,CSVFTWTGINYGYTF
TRBJ2-7,-,-,TRBV11-2,TGTGCCAGCACCCTCTGGGGGGCAAACGAGCAGTACTTC,CASTLWGANEQYF
TRBJ2-3,-,-,TRBV12-3/TRBV12-4,TGTGCCAGCAGCTTCAATCAGGGCCCCGGCACAGATACGCAGTATTTT,CASSFNQGPGTDTQYF
TRBJ2-3,TRBD2,-,TRBV5-1,TGCGCCAGCAGCTTTAGCGGGAGGGACGCAGATACGCAGTATTTT,CASSFSGRDADTQYF
TRBJ2-2,-,few,TRBV10-3,TGTGCCATCGGGAGCACCGGGGAGCTGTTTTTT,CAIGSTGELFF
TRBJ1-2,TRBD1,-,TRBV4-1,TGCGCCAGCAGCCCCCCTCCCCCGGGACAGGCATCCCGATATGGCTACACCTTC,CASSPPPPGQASRYGYTF
TRBJ2-1,-,few,TRBV9,TGTGCCAGCAGCGCCGGGGCCGGAAACTACAATGAGCAGTTCTTC,CASSAGAGNYNEQFF
TRBJ1-1,-,few,TRBV6-2/TRBV6-3,TGTGCCAGCAGGCCCGGGATACGGACCACTGAAGCTTTCTTT,CASRPGIRTTEAFF
TRBJ2-7,-,few,TRBV24-1,TGTGCCACCAGTGAACTTGGACGCAACGAGCAGTACTTC,CATSELGRNEQYF
TRBJ2-1,TRBD2,few,TRBV12-3/TRBV12-4,TGTGCCAGCAGGGGACTAGCGGGATCCGAATACAATGAGCAGTTCTTC,CASRGLAGSEYNEQFF
TRBJ2-3,TRBD2,many,TRBV18,TGTGCCAGCTCACCTCTAGCGGGGAGCACAGATACGCAGTATTTT,CASSPLAGSTDTQYF
TRBJ1-3,-,-,TRBV27,TGTGCCAGCAGTTCAACCGGGACGTATCTTTACACCATATATTTT,CASSSTGTYLYTIYF
TRBJ2-7,-,many,TRBV20-1,TGCAGTGGTCGGACCATAACGCCACCGTACGAGCAGTACTTC,CSGRTITPPYEQYF
TRBJ1-4,TRBD1,-,TRBV15,TGTGCCACCAGCACAGGGCCGGGACAGGGGCCTGAAAAACTGTTTTTT,CATSTGPGQGPEKLFF
TRBJ1-2,TRBD1,few,TRBV29-1,TGCAGCGTTGACCGGCAGGGGGGCTATGGCTACACCTTC,CSVDRQGGYGYTF
TRBJ2-1,-,-,TRBV24-1,TGTGCCACCAGTGACTCCTTTAGCTCCTACAATGAGCAGTTCTTC,CATSDSFSSYNEQFF
TRBJ1-3,-,many,TRBV28,TGTGCCAGCAGTCCCGCTGACAGGACTGGAAACACCATATATTTT,CASSPADRTGNTIYF